What follows is one T cell receptor (beta chain) and its context. The antigen is not known. If patients had autoimmune disease history or systemic immunosuppression, they were excluded. V shed 6 bases and J shed 0 bases, with 23 bases lying between them. CDR1 is LNHDA, CDR2 SQIVND, per germline (reference sequence). This CDR3 has 18 amino acids. The data were obtained in a study of OX40 agonist ivuxolimab in advanced cancers. Some clones are missing from TCRdb's copy, which holds only in-frame ones; the method was immunoSEQ multiplex PCR. This sample has 65,000 to 75,000 clones, with roughly 90% found just once. The study, taken as a whole, reports: The CD4+ and CD8+ T cells in the blood had expanded clonally by week 6 at 0.1 to 3.0 mg/kg.

The source is an adult with an advanced solid tumor such as melanoma, head and neck, liver or kidney cancer. The chain recombines TRBV19 with TRBJ1-2, with D possibly TRBD1 on 6 matching bases. The sequences come from CD4+ or CD8+ T cells sorted from blood, collected in a trial of the OX40 agonist ivuxolimab. CDR3 loop: CASSGLPGTRESNYGYTF. The CDR3 DNA follows: TGTGCCAGTAGCGGACTCCCCGGGACACGAGAATCTAACTATGGCTACACCTTC.